This TCR beta chain was sequenced for a study of human T cells and chemical hapten exposure. Study outcomes and limitations: Counts of expanded TCRs at PT1 were positively correlated with patch test score.

Sample time point: patch test 2, 6 weeks after DPC sensitization. Treatment noted: therapeutic diphenylcyclopropenone sensitization with weekly scalp DPC. The study extracted total RNA from unfractionated whole blood. As to this clonotype: The antigen is unknown.

V was trimmed by 6 bases and J by 4 bases, leaving 15 bases between them. The CDR3 has 14 residues. CDR1 LGHDT and CDR2 YNNKEL come from the germline V gene (reference sequence). TCRdb re-called the RACE reads with MiXCR, one entry per CDR3 protein. The sample contains roughly 42,000 distinct CDR3 sequences, 9.5% to 10% of which appear only once. The input for sequencing was whole blood, taken in connection with sensitization to the hapten diphenylcyclopropenone (DPC). This clonotype was sampled from a woman aged 25 to 39 with alopecia areata. Some clones in this sample may be carry-over from other donors' samples. The chain couples TRBV3-1 to TRBJ1-2, with D maybe TRBD1 (5 bases). The CDR3 sequence: CASRKKGGVYGYTF. The CDR3 region has the DNA TGTGCCAGCAGAAAAAAGGGAGGGGTCTATGGCTACACCTTC.